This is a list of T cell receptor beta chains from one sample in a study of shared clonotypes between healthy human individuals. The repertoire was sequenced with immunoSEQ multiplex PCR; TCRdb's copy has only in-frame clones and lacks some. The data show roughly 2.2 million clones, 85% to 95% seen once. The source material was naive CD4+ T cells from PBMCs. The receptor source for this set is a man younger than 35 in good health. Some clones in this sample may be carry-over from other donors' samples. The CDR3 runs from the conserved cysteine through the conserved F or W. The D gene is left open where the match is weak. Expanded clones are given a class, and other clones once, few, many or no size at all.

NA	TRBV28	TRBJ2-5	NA	CASSLSAGTQYF	TGTGCCAGCAGCCTTTCTGCTGGGACCCAGTACTTC
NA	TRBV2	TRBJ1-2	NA	CASSGPNYGYTF	TGTGCCAGCAGTGGGCCGAACTATGGCTACACCTTC
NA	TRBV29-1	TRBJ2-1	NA	CSVEGREQDSFMVDEQFF	TGCAGCGTCGAGGGGCGTGAGCAGGACTCTTTCATGGTAGATGAGCAGTTCTTC
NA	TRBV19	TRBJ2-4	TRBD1	CASSIGGTGKNIQYF	TGTGCCAGTAGTATAGGGGGGACAGGGAAAAACATTCAGTACTTC
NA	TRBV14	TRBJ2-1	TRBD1	CASSHQGQGRWFNEQFF	TGTGCCAGCAGCCACCAAGGACAGGGCCGCTGGTTTAATGAGCAGTTCTTC
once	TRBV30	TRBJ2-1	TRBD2	CAWSFEGGGQFF	TGTGCCTGGTCTTTCGAGGGCGGGGGGCAGTTCTTC
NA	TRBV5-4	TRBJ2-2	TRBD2	CASSFRVAGEVTGELFF	TGTGCCAGCAGCTTTAGGGTAGCGGGAGAGGTCACCGGGGAGCTGTTTTTT
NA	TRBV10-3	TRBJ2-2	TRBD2	CATAGAAGVAAGELFF	TGTGCCACCGCCGGGGCGGCGGGAGTTGCAGCCGGGGAGCTGTTTTTT
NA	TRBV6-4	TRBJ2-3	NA	CASSDNEDTQYF	TGTGCCAGCAGTGACAACGAGGATACGCAGTATTTT
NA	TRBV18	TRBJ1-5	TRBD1	CASSPRSLDRGELNQPQHF	TGTGCCAGCTCACCACGATCCCTGGACAGGGGCGAACTCAATCAGCCCCAGCATTTT
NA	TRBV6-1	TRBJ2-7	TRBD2	CASSERLAGQSSYEQYF	TGTGCCAGCAGTGAAAGGTTAGCGGGGCAGAGCTCCTACGAGCAGTACTTC
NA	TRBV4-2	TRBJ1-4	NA	CASSQDHRSLGEKLFF	TGTGCCAGCAGCCAAGATCATAGGAGCTTGGGTGAAAAACTGTTTTTT
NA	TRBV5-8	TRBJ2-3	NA	CASSSRLDTQYF	TGTGCCAGCAGCTCCAGACTAGATACGCAGTATTTT
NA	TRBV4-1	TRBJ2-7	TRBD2	CASSRFTSGGTYEQYF	TGCGCCAGCAGCCGATTTACTAGCGGGGGTACCTACGAGCAGTACTTC
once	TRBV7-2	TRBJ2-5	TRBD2	CASSPRTSARRETQYF	TGTGCCAGCAGCCCACGAACTAGCGCACGTCGAGAGACCCAGTACTTC
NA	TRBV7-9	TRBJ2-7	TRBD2	CASSFGGSLYEQYF	TGTGCCAGCAGCTTTGGCGGGAGTCTATACGAGCAGTACTTC
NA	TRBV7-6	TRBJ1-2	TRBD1	CASSLSIPGQGKEAYGYTF	TGTGCCAGCAGCTTAAGCATACCGGGACAGGGAAAGGAGGCCTATGGCTACACCTTC
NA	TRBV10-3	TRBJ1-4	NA	CAISDRTAESSVKLFF	TGTGCCATCAGTGATCGGACGGCGGAGAGTAGTGTAAAACTGTTTTTT
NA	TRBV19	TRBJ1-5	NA	CASSPQGSGNQPQHF	TGTGCCAGTAGCCCACAGGGCAGCGGCAATCAGCCCCAGCATTTT
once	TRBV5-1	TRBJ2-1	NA	CASSLATGPDRFF	TGCGCCAGCAGCTTGGCCACAGGCCCCGATCGGTTCTTC
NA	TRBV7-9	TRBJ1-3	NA	CASSSQTVATIYF	TGTGCCAGCAGCTCACAGACAGTGGCCACCATATATTTT
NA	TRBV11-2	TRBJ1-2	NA	CASSLGRTGGYTF	TGTGCCAGCAGCTTAGGGCGGACTGGGGGCTACACCTTC
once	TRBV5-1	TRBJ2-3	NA	CASSSRASTDTQYF	TGCGCCAGCAGCTCACGGGCCAGCACAGATACGCAGTATTTT